This T cell receptor beta chain was sequenced in a study of regulatory T cells in long-lasting Graves disease. Whole-study context: Persistent Graves' disease required over 5 years of antithyroid drugs and positive TSH receptor antibodies.

This clonotype showed up just a few times. Its antigen is not identified. The germline gives CDR1 SGHAT, CDR2 FQNNGV. With V trimmed by 4 bases and J by 5 bases, 17 bases remained unmatched. The CDR3 sequence is 18 residues long. Study-level points and caveats: Favored gene segments in persistent disease were TRBV28, TRBJ1-2 and TRBJ2-5.

Building of the TCR beta libraries involved iRepertoire HTBI primers and Arm-PCR of CDR3 regions. TCRdb analysed the multiplex PCR reads with MiXCR anew, one entry per CDR3 protein. The table lists 350,000 to 450,000 distinct CDR3 sequences, over 20% of them singletons, with roughly 13% in the top ten. Described time point: persistent/refractory GD, antithyroid drugs over 5 years with positive TRAb. PBMC-derived RNA was used for the TCR library. This rearrangement joins TRBV11-2 to TRBJ2-1; the match to TRBD2 covers 7 bases. This sample comprised peripheral blood mononuclear cells (PBMCs), obtained when the disease was refractory, from a patient treated with antithyroid drugs. The TCR originated in a female donor with Graves disease. CDR3 in DNA: TGTGCCAGCAGCTCACTCAAGGGCAGAGGACTAGTAGACAATGAGCAGTTCTTC. It specifies CASSSLKGRGLVDNEQFF.